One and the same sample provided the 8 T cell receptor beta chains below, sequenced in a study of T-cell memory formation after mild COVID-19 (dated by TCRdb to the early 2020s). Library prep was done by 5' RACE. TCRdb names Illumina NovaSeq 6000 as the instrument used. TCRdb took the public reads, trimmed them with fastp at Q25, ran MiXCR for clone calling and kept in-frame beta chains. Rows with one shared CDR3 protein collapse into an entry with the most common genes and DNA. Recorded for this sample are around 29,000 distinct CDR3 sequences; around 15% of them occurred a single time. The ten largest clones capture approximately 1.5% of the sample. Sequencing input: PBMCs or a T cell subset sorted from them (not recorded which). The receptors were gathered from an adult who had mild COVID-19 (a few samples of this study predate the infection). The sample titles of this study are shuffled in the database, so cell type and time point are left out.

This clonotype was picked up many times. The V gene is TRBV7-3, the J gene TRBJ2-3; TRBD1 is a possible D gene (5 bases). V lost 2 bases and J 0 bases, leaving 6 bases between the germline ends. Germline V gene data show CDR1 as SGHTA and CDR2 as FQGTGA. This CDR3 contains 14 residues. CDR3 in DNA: TGTGCCAGCAGCTTAGGGGCAAGCACAGATACGCAGTATTTT. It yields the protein CASSLGASTDTQYF.

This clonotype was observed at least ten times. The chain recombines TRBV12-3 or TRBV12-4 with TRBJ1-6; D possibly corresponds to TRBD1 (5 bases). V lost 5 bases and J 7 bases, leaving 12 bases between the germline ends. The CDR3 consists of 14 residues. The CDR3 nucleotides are TGTGCCAGCAGTAAGCAGGGCGCCAATTCACCCCTCCACTTT. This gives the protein CASSKQGANSPLHF.

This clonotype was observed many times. CDR3 amino acids: CASQTTDKRGEKLFF. As DNA, the CDR3 is TGCGCCAGTCAAACTACGGATAAAAGGGGTGAAAAACTGTTTTTT. J is TRBJ1-4 and V is TRBV5-1, with D perhaps TRBD1 (5 bases). This CDR3 comprises 15 residues. V was trimmed by 8 bases and J by 7 bases, leaving 21 bases between them. The germline CDR1 and CDR2 sequences are SGHRS and YFSETQ.

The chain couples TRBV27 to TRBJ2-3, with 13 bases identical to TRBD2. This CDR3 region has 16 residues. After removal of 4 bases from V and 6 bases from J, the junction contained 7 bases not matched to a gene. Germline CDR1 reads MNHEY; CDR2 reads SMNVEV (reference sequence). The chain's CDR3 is CASSSPGLAGSDTQYF. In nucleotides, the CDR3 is TGTGCCAGCAGTTCCCCGGGACTAGCGGGATCCGATACGCAGTATTTT.

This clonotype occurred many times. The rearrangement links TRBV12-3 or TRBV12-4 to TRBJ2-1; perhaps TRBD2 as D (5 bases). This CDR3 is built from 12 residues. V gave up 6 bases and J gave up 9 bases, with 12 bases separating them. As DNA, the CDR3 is TGTGCCAGCAGCCCTGGGGAGAGTGAGCAGTTCTTC. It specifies CASSPGESEQFF.

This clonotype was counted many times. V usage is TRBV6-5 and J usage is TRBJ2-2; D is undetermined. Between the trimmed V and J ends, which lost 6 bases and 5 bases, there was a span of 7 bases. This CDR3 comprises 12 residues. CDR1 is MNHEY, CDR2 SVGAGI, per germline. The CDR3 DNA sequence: TGTGCCAGCAGGGAAAAAACCGGGGAGCTGTTTTTT. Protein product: CASREKTGELFF.

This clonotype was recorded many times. In DNA, the CDR3 is TGCGCCAGCAGCCGTGGACAGGGAACGAATAAGTATGAAAAACTGTTTTTT. This encodes CASSRGQGTNKYEKLFF. V is TRBV4-3 and J is TRBJ1-4, with 8 nucleotides matching TRBD1. CDR1 is LGHNA, CDR2 YSLEER, per germline. J lost 6 bases, V lost 4 bases, and 13 bases had no gene match. The CDR3 runs to 17 residues.

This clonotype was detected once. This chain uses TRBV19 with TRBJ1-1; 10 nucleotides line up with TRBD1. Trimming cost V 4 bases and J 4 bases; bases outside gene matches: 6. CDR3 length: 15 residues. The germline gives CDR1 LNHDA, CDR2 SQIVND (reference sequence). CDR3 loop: CASSTRQGAATEAFF. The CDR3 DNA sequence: TGTGCCAGTAGTACCCGACAGGGGGCGGCCACTGAAGCTTTCTTT.